This T cell receptor (beta chain) was sequenced during a study of T cell repertoires in cytomegalovirus infection (dated by TCRdb to about 2019). Study-wide context: Alongside well-studied HLA-B-restricted epitopes, the peptide stimulations were aimed at recently identified HLA-C-restricted CMV epitopes, whose presentation resists viral immunomodulation. The HLA type of each donor mattered for the analysis, because public TCR beta signatures pointed to carriage of CMV infection along with the matching HLA type.

Of note for this clonotype: Its target antigen remains unknown. The input lacks base qualities; no much larger clone sits a single base away.

The germline V gene yields SGHDN for CDR1 and FVKESK for CDR2. V drops 0 bases and J drops 2 bases, leaving 10 bases in between. The CDR3 has 15 amino acids, counting the end cysteine and phenylalanine. Only CDR3 DNA remains: 45 bases, in frame from the first base. Sequencing took place on an Illumina HiSeq 1500. Through fastp at Q25 and MiXCR, TCRdb rebuilt clones from the public reads, retaining in-frame beta chains. Records with the same CDR3 protein are collapsed into one entry carrying the most frequent genes and DNA. In all, the sample holds about 920,000 distinct CDR3 sequences, and around 29% of those were seen once. Jointly, the top ten make up over 12% of the sample. Sample treatment or condition, as interpreted from the label and publication: in vitro stimulation with specific CMV peptide epitopes to enrich CMV-specific T cells. Broader findings and caveats from the paper: The ex vivo response was dominated by HLA-C-restricted CMV-specific TCR beta clonotypes, which also provided the single most frequent clonotype in two of eight donors. In both this cohort and an independent roughly 330-donor cohort, the cumulative frequency of public TCR beta family members distinguished carriers of CMV infection plus the relevant HLA type.

The starting material was cultured CD8+ T cells from PBMCs, obtained from culture after CMV antigen stimulation. The sequence came from a human donor in good health (CMV status not recorded). Some clones in this sample may be carry-over from other donors' samples. The sequence links TRBV14 to TRBJ1-2; no D gene is confidently identified. The bases are TGTGCCAGCAGCCAAGAAATCGAAACAAACTATGGCTACACCTTC. It codes for CASSQEIETNYGYTF.